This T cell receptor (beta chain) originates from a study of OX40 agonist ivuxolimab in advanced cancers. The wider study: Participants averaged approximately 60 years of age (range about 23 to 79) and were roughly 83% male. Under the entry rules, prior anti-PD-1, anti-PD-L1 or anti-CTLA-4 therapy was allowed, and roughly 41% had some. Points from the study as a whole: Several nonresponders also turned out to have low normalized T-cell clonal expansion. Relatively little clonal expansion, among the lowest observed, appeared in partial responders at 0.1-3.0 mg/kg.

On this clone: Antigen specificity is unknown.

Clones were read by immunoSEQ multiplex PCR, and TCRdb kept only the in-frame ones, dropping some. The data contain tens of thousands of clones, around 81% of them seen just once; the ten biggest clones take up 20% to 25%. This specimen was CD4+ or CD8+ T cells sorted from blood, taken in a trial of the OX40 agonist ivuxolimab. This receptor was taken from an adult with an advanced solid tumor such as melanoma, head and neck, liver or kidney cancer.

Here the CDR3 DNA reads TGTGCCAGCCTCGAGGGGGCGGCCTACAATGAGCAGTTCTTC. This encodes CASLEGAAYNEQFF. The chain joins TRBV6-6 to TRBJ2-1; 7 bases match TRBD1. Germline lookup yields CDR1 MNHNY and CDR2 SVGAGI (reference sequence). This CDR3 spans 14 amino acids. Trimming at V came to 8 bases and at J to 2 bases, leaving 6 bases not matched to a gene.